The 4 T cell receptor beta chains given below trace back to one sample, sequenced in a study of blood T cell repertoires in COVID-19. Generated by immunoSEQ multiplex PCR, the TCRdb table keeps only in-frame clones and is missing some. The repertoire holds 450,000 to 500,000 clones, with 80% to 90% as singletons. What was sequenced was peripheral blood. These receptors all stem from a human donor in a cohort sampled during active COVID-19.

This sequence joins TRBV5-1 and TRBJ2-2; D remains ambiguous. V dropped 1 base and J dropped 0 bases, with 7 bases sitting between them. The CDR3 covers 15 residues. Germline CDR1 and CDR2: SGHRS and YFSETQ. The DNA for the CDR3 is TGCGCCAGCAGCTTGACAGCTACGAACACCGGGGAGCTGTTTTTT. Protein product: CASSLTATNTGELFF.

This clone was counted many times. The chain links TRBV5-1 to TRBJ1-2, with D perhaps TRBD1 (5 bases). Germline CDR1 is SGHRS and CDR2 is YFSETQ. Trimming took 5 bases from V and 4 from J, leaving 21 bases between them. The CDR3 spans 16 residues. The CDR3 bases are TGCGCCAGCAGAGACGGTCCCTACGACAGAACCTATGGCTACACCTTC. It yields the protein CASRDGPYDRTYGYTF.

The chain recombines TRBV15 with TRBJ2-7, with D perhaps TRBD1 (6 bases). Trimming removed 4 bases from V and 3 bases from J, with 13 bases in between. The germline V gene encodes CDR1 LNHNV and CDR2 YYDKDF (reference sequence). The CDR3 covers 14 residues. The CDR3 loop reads CATSINRAIYEQYF. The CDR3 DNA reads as TGTGCCACCAGCATTAACAGGGCGATCTACGAGCAGTACTTC.

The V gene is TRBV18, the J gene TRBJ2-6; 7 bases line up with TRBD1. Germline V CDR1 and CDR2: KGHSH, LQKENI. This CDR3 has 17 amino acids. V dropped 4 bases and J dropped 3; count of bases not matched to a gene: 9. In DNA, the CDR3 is TGTGCCAGCTCACGGGGACAGCTCCGCTATGGGGCCAACGTCCTGACTTTC. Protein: CASSRGQLRYGANVLTF. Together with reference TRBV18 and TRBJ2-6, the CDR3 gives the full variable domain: NAGVMQNPRHLVRRRGQEARLRCSPMKGHSHVYWYRQLPEEGLKFMVYLQKENIIDESGMPKERFSAEFPKEGPSILRIQQVVRGDSAAYFCASSRGQLRYGANVLTFGAGSRLTVL.